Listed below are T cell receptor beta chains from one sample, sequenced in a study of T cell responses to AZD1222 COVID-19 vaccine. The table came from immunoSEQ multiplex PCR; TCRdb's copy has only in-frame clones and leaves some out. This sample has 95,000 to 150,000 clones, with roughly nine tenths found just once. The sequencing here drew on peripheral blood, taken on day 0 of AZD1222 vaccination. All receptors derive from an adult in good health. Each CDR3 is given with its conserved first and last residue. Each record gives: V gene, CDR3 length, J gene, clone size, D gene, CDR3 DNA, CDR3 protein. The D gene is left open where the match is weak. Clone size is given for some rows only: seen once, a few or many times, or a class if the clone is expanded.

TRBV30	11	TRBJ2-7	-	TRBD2	TGTGCCTGGAGTGCGGGAGGGCTTTGGTACTTC	CAWSAGGLWYF
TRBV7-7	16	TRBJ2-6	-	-	TGTGCTAGCACCCCCTACCCAAACTCTGGGGCCAACGTCCTGACTTTC	CASTPYPNSGANVLTF
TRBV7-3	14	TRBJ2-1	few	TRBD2	TGTGCCAGCAGCTCCGGACTAGCGGGACATGAGCAGTTCTTC	CASSSGLAGHEQFF
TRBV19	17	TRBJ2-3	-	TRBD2	TGTGCCAGTAGTACCCTTGGGACTAGCGGACAAACAGATACGCAGTATTTT	CASSTLGTSGQTDTQYF
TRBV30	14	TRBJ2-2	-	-	TGTGCCTGGAGTGTACGGGGGAACACCGGGGAGCTGTTTTTT	CAWSVRGNTGELFF
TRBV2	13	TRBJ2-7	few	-	TGTGCCAGCAGGCGGGACTTAGACTACGAGCAGTACTTC	CASRRDLDYEQYF
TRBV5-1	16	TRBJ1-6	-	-	TGCGCCAGCAGTCCGGAACGGACAGCCTATAATTCACCCCTCCACTTT	CASSPERTAYNSPLHF
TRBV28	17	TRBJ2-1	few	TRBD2	TGTGCCAGCAATGAGGGGAATAGCGGGAGCAGTAGGGATGAGCAGTTCTTC	CASNEGNSGSSRDEQFF
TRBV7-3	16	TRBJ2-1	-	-	TGTGCCAGCACCAGAGGGGGGCTAGCGGACCACAATGAGCAGTTCTTC	CASTRGGLADHNEQFF
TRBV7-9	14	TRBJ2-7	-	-	TGTGCCAGCAGCCTAAATCCCGGGGCCTACGAGCAGTACTTC	CASSLNPGAYEQYF
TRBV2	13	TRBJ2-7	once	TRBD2	TGTGCCGGTCGGACTAGCGGGAACTACGAGCAGTACTTC	CAGRTSGNYEQYF
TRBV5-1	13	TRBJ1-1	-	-	TGCGCCAGCAGCTTGGTAGTGGGTACTGAAGCTTTCTTT	CASSLVVGTEAFF
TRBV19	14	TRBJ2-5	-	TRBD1	TGTGCCAGTAGTACCACAGGGGAATCGAAGACCCAGTACTTC	CASSTTGESKTQYF
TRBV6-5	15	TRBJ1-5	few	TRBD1	TGTGCCAGCAGCTACGGACAGGGTAGCAATCAGCCCCAGCATTTT	CASSYGQGSNQPQHF
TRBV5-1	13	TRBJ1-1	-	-	TGCGCCAGCAGCCCCAGGGAGGGCACTGAAGCTTTCTTT	CASSPREGTEAFF
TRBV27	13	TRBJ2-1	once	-	TGTGCCAGCAGTTTTGGCGGGGTTAATGAGCAGTTCTTC	CASSFGGVNEQFF
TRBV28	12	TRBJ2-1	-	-	TGTGCCAGTAGGGCGGGATTTAATGAGCAGTTCTTC	CASRAGFNEQFF
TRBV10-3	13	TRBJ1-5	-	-	TGTGCCATCAGTGAGGGATCCTATCAGCCCCAGCATTTT	CAISEGSYQPQHF
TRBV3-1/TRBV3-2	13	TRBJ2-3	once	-	TGTGCCAGCAGTTCTCGGGGCACAGATACGCAGTATTTT	CASSSRGTDTQYF
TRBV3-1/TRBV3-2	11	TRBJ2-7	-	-	TGTGCCAGCAGCTTAACGGGTGAGCAGTACTTC	CASSLTGEQYF
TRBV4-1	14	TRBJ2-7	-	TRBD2	TGCGCCAGCAGCCAATTGCGGGAGGGGTACGAGCAGTACTTC	CASSQLREGYEQYF
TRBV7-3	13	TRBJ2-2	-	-	TGTGCCAGCAGCTCCCGAGGAGGCGGGGAGCTGTTTTTT	CASSSRGGGELFF
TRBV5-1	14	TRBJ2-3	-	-	TGCGCCAGCAGCCCCTCAGCGGGTCGAGATACGCAGTATTTT	CASSPSAGRDTQYF
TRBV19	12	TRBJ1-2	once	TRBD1	TGTGCCAGTAGTCGCAGGGGGCCGGGCTACACCTTC	CASSRRGPGYTF
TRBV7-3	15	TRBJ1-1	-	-	TGTGCCAGCAGCTCGACTGGACAGTTGAACACTGAAGCTTTCTTT	CASSSTGQLNTEAFF
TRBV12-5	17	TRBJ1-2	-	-	TGTGCTAGTGGTCCGGGGTTTGTCGGGGGGGCTAACTATGGCTACACCTTC	CASGPGFVGGANYGYTF
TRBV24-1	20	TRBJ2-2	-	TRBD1	TGTGCCACCAGTGCCCTCGTGGGACAGGAGATTCCACACAAAACCGGGGAGCTGTTTTTT	CATSALVGQEIPHKTGELFF
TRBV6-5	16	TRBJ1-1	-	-	TGTGCCAGCAGTTACTCGAATCCGCCTGGGGCCACTGAAGCTTTCTTT	CASSYSNPPGATEAFF
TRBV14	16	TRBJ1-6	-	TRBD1	TGTGCCAGCAGCCAAGATATCGACAGGGGTATTTCACCCCTCCACTTT	CASSQDIDRGISPLHF
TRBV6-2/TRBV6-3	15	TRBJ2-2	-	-	TGTGCCAGCAGCGACCCTGGACAAGGCACCGGGGAGCTGTTTTTT	CASSDPGQGTGELFF
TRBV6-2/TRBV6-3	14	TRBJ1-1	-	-	TGTGCCAGCAGTTACGAGGCAATGAACACTGAAGCTTTCTTT	CASSYEAMNTEAFF
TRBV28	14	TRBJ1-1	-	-	TGTGCCAGTGGGATGTACAGGGATGGAACTGAAGCTTTCTTT	CASGMYRDGTEAFF
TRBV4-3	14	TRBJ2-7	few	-	TGCGCCAGCAGCCAAGATAAGGGTTTCTACGAGCAGTACTTC	CASSQDKGFYEQYF
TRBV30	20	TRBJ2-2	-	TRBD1	TGTGCCTGGAGTGGCGGTTTTCCCCTCACGGGACAGGGGAACACCGGGGAGCTGTTTTTT	CAWSGGFPLTGQGNTGELFF
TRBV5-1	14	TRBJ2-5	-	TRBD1	TGCGCCAGCAGCGGGACAGGGGCAAGCGAGACCCAGTACTTC	CASSGTGASETQYF
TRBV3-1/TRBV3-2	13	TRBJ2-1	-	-	TGTGCCAGCAGCCAAGACATTAACAATGAGCAGTTCTTC	CASSQDINNEQFF
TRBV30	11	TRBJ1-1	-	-	TGTGCCTGGAGTTCGGGCCCTGAAGCTTTCTTT	CAWSSGPEAFF
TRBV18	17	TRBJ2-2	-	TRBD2	TGTGCCAGCTCACCGGAGCTACTAGCGACTAACACCGGGGAGCTGTTTTTT	CASSPELLATNTGELFF
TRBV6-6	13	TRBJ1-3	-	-	TGTGCCAGCAGTTACAGTTTTGGAAACACCATATATTTT	CASSYSFGNTIYF
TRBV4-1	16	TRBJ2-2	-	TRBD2	TGCGCCAGCAGCCACCTTAGCGGGGGGGCCCCCGGGGAGCTGTTTTTT	CASSHLSGGAPGELFF
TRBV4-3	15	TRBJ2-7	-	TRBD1	TGCGCCAGCAGCCCCTCCCCAGGGGGAAAATACGAGCAGTACTTC	CASSPSPGGKYEQYF
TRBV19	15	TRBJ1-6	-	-	TGTGCCAGTGGACAGTATAACTCCTATAATTCACCCCTCCACTTT	CASGQYNSYNSPLHF
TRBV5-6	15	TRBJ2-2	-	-	TGTGCCAGCAGCGATGGGGGGTCTCACACCGGGGAGCTGTTTTTT	CASSDGGSHTGELFF
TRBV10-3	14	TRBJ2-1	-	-	TGTGCCATCAGCGGGGGGCAGAATTACAATGAGCAGTTCTTC	CAISGGQNYNEQFF
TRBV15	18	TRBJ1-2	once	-	TGTGCCACCAGCAGAGATCAGTCGGGGGTACACACCTCCTATGGCTACACCTTC	CATSRDQSGVHTSYGYTF
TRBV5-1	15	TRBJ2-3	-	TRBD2	TGCGCCAGCAGCTTGGAAATAGCGGGGGCTGATACGCAGTATTTT	CASSLEIAGADTQYF
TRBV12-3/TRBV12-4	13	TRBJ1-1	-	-	TGTGCCAGCGGAGGGACGGAGAACACTGAAGCTTTCTTT	CASGGTENTEAFF
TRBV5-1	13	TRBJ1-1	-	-	TGCGCCAGCAGCCCCTGGGGGGGGACTGAAGCTTTCTTT	CASSPWGGTEAFF
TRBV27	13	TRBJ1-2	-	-	TGTGCCAGCAGTTTCGACCGGGATTTTGGCTACACCTTC	CASSFDRDFGYTF
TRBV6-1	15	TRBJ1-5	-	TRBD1	TGTGCCAGCAGTGAAGCAGGGGGCTGGGATCAGCCCCAGCATTTT	CASSEAGGWDQPQHF
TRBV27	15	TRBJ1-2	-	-	TGTGCCAGCAGTTTTGGCGGAAGAAGTAACTATGGCTACACCTTC	CASSFGGRSNYGYTF
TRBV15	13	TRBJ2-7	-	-	TGTGCCACCAGCAGAGATAAGGTCTCCGAGCAGTACTTC	CATSRDKVSEQYF
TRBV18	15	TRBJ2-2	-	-	TGTGCCAGCTCACCACCCTATCCGAACACCGGGGAGCTGTTTTTT	CASSPPYPNTGELFF
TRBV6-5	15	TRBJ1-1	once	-	TGTGCCAGCAGTTACTTTGGGCGGGACCCGCCTGAAGCTTTCTTT	CASSYFGRDPPEAFF
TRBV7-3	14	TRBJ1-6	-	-	TGTGCCAGCAGTCCAGACAGTTTACTTTCACCCCTCCACTTT	CASSPDSLLSPLHF
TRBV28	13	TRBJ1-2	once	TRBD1	TGTGCCAGCAGGACAGGGAGGATTCATGGCTACACCTTC	CASRTGRIHGYTF
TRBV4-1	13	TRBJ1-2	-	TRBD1	TGCGCCAGCAGCCAAGGATTCGACAGGGGGCACACCTTC	CASSQGFDRGHTF